Given below is one T cell receptor beta chain in context. Thyroid surgery had not been preceded by any treatment in any patient. This entry belongs to a study of metastatic and nonmetastatic thyroid tumors. In the study overall: Comparative analysis of repertoires was undertaken across blood and tumor or nodule tissue obtained from malignant and benign thyroid patients.

V lost 6 bases and J 5 bases, leaving 20 bases between the germline ends. Germline assignment: CDR1 MNHNS and CDR2 SASEGT. This CDR3 is 15 amino acids long. Using MiXCR, TCRdb re-called clones from the PCR reads. The sample has more than 40,000 clones, more than 25% seen once; the top ten hold approximately 9.6%. The V and J genes are TRBV6-1 and TRBJ2-7; no reliable D call. The sequenced material came from blood. The sequence derives from a male donor with papillary thyroid cancer or a benign thyroid nodule (not recorded which). Some clones in this sample may be carry-over from other donors' samples. The CDR3 bases are TGTGCCAGCAGCCACCTCCGGTTGGCTGAAGACGAGCAGTACTTC. This gives the protein CASSHLRLAEDEQYF.